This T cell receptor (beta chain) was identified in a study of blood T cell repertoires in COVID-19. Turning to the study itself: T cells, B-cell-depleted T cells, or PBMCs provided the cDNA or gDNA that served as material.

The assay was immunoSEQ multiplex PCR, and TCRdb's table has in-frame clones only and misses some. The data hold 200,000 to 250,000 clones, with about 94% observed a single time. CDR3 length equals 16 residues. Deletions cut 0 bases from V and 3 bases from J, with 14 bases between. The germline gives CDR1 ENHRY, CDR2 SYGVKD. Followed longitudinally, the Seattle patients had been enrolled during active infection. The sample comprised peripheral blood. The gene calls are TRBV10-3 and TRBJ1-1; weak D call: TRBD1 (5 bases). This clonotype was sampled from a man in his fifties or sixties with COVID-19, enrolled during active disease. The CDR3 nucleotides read TGTGCCATCAGTGAGTCGCTTGGGGCGCGGCACACTGAAGCTTTCTTT. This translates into CAISESLGARHTEAFF.